One and the same sample provided the 20 T cell receptor beta chains below, sequenced in a study of CD8+ T cells in alopecia areata. Sequencing templates came from extracted RNA that was reverse transcribed into cDNA. Repertoires were generated with immunoSEQ multiplex PCR, while TCRdb's copy carries only in-frame clones and drops some. The sample lists about 110,000 clones; 58% were seen once. Sequencing was performed on NKG2D-low CD8+ T cells sorted from blood. The receptors stem from a human donor with alopecia areata.

The V and J genes are TRBV2 and TRBJ1-2; no definite D call. Between the trimmed V and J ends, which lost 10 bases and 0 bases, there was a span of 18 bases. The CDR3 is made up of 15 amino acids. Looked up from germline, CDR1 is SNHLY and CDR2 is FYNNEI. The CDR3 DNA reads TGTGCCACCCCCTCTAAGACAAAGACTAACTATGGCTACACCTTC. Protein: CATPSKTKTNYGYTF.

V and J are TRBV7-9 and TRBJ2-7; 8 positions agree with TRBD1. V shed 5 bases and J 2 bases; nucleotides not matched to a gene: 5. The CDR3 totals 14 residues. Germline CDR1 is SEHNR and CDR2 is FQNEAQ (reference sequence). The CDR3 here is CASSPTGDPYEQYF. DNA of the CDR3: TGTGCCAGCAGCCCGACAGGGGATCCCTACGAGCAGTACTTC.

This chain joins TRBV6-5 and TRBJ1-1; D is unresolved. CDR1 and CDR2 from the germline V gene are MNHEY and SVGAGI. The CDR3 extends over 15 amino acids. Trimming stripped 0 bases from V and 0 bases from J, with 8 bases between. DNA of the CDR3: TGTGCCAGCAGTTACTCGACGACACTGAACACTGAAGCTTTCTTT. Residues: CASSYSTTLNTEAFF.

The chain combines TRBV6-5 with TRBJ2-5; D unresolved. The CDR3 is 12 amino acids. V lost 6 bases, J lost 4 bases, and 9 bases lay in between. Germline CDR1 MNHEY, CDR2 SVGAGI. The CDR3 region has the DNA TGTGCCAGCAGCCTCCTAGGAGAGACCCAGTACTTC. Its translation: CASSLLGETQYF.

J is TRBJ1-5 and V is TRBV7-8, with 7 bases fitting TRBD1. V gave up 6 bases and J gave up 2 bases; unmatched junction bases: 16. The CDR3 has 18 residues. CDR1 is SGHVS, CDR2 FQNEAQ, per germline. CDR3 in amino acids: CASSYRFEVGQGNQPQHF. DNA of the CDR3: TGTGCCAGCAGTTACCGGTTCGAAGTCGGACAGGGCAATCAGCCCCAGCATTTT.

The rearrangement joins TRBV4-1 to TRBJ1-1; D gene uncertain. CDR1 is MGHRA, CDR2 YSYEKL, per germline. V lost 1 base, J lost 1 base, and 7 bases lay in between. The CDR3 covers 14 residues. The CDR3 coding sequence is TGCGCCAGCAGCCAAGTGGCAGGGAACACTGAAGCTTTCTTT. It encodes CASSQVAGNTEAFF.

V is TRBV2 and J is TRBJ2-7; D perhaps matches TRBD1 (5 bases). This CDR3 region has 14 residues. Germline CDR1 is SNHLY and CDR2 is FYNNEI. Trimming took 0 bases from V and 0 from J, leaving 6 bases between them. Written as DNA, the CDR3 is TGTGCCAGCAGTGAAGCAGGGGCCTCCTACGAGCAGTACTTC. Protein: CASSEAGASYEQYF.

V gene TRBV7-9 combines with J gene TRBJ1-2, with unresolved D. CDR1 and CDR2 from the germline V gene are SEHNR and FQNEAQ (reference sequence). V lost 1 base to trimming and J lost 6 bases, with 9 bases between them. The CDR3 has 13 residues. In DNA form, the CDR3 reads TGTGCCAGCAGCTTAGGGGAGTTGAATGGCTACACCTTC. It translates to CASSLGELNGYTF. Supplemented by reference TRBV7-9 and TRBJ1-2, the full variable domain reads DTGVSQNPRHKITKRGQNVTFRCDPISEHNRLYWYRQTLGQGPEFLTYFQNEAQLEKSRLLSDRFSAERPKGSFSTLEIQRTEQGDSAMYLCASSLGELNGYTFGSGTRLTVV.

The chain recombines TRBV7-9 with TRBJ2-1, with D maybe TRBD2 (6 bases). This CDR3 has 13 residues. Trimming cost V 11 bases and J 6 bases, with 17 bases left between them. In germline, CDR1 is SEHNR, CDR2 FQNEAQ (reference sequence). CDR3: CAFRRESPNEQFF. CDR3 in DNA: TGTGCCTTCAGGCGGGAATCCCCCAATGAGCAGTTCTTC.

This clone was observed a few times. V gene TRBV28 combines with J gene TRBJ2-7, with D possibly called TRBD1 or TRBD2 (5 bases each). The germline gives CDR1 MDHEN, CDR2 SYDVKM. Trimming pared 6 bases from V and 7 bases from J, leaving 22 bases between. The length of the CDR3 is 15 residues. CDR3 coding DNA: TGTGCCAGCAGCAAACCCCCGCAGGGAGTTGAGGAGCAGTACTTC. Its protein is CASSKPPQGVEEQYF.

This clone was seen a handful of times. This chain links TRBV13 with TRBJ1-1; 10 bases line up with TRBD1. The V and J ends lost 3 bases and 5 bases, in that order; junction bases with no gene match: 3. CDR1 and CDR2 (germline): PRHDT, FYEKMQ (reference sequence). This CDR3 is 14 amino acids long. This CDR3 reads CASSFGTGETEAFF. CDR3 coding DNA: TGTGCCAGCAGCTTCGGGACAGGGGAAACTGAAGCTTTCTTT.

V and J are TRBV29-1 and TRBJ1-3; D may be TRBD1 (6 bases). V shed 1 base and J shed 0 bases, with 16 bases lying between them. The CDR3 is 17 amino acids. Germline lookup yields CDR1 SQVTM and CDR2 ANQGSEA. CDR3 nucleotides: TGCAGCGTTGAAGGTAGTCGAGGGGACATCTCTGGAAACACCATATATTTT. This gives the protein CSVEGSRGDISGNTIYF.

This chain connects TRBV30 to TRBJ1-5; D possibly corresponds to TRBD1 (5 bases). Germline values: CDR1 GTSNPN, CDR2 SVGIG (reference sequence). This CDR3 has 16 amino acids. The V end lost 2 bases, the J end lost 2 bases, and 16 bases lay between the germline ends. The CDR3 DNA reads TGTGCCTGGAGTTCGTTCCGCGGGACGGGCAATCAGCCCCAGCATTTT. Its protein is CAWSSFRGTGNQPQHF.

This chain uses TRBV7-8 with TRBJ2-1; D not resolved. The CDR3 runs to 14 residues. Trimming left V 6 bases short and J 4 bases short, with 13 bases between. The germline V gene has CDR1 SGHVS and CDR2 FQNEAQ. CDR3 sequence: CASSALADYNEQFF. The CDR3 bases are TGTGCCAGCAGTGCTCTGGCAGATTACAATGAGCAGTTCTTC.

J is TRBJ2-1 and V is TRBV7-9; possibly TRBD1 or TRBD2 for D (5 bases each). The CDR3 sequence is 13 residues long. Per the germline V gene, CDR1 is SEHNR and CDR2 is FQNEAQ (reference sequence). The germline V and J ends were trimmed by 4 bases and 5 bases, with 9 bases remaining between them. The CDR3 DNA sequence: TGTGCCAGCAGCTCGGGACCCAACAATGAGCAGTTCTTC. It is translated as CASSSGPNNEQFF.

This clone was observed once. The CDR3 DNA sequence: TGTGCCAGCAGTGAATGGCTTAAGGGGAACATTCAGTACTTC. As protein: CASSEWLKGNIQYF. This chain links TRBV6-1 with TRBJ2-4, with a possible D match to TRBD1 (5 bases). Per the germline V gene, CDR1 is MNHNS and CDR2 is SASEGT. V gave up 2 bases and J gave up 7 bases, with 12 bases separating them. This CDR3 has 14 amino acids.

This clone is labeled as medium-sized. This chain connects TRBV18 to TRBJ1-2; tentative D call: TRBD1 (6 bases). The CDR3 covers 14 residues. V lost 3 bases and J 7 bases, leaving 15 bases between the germline ends. CDR1 is KGHSH and CDR2 is LQKENI in the germline V gene. The CDR3 reads CASSPNGGAGGYTF. The CDR3 coding sequence is TGTGCCAGCTCACCCAACGGGGGCGCGGGTGGCTACACCTTC.

V is TRBV7-9 and J is TRBJ1-2; no definite D call. Trimming left V 1 base short and J 2 bases short, with 17 bases between. Germline-derived CDR1 and CDR2 are SEHNR and FQNEAQ (reference sequence). The CDR3 spans 17 residues. Here the CDR3 reads CASSLGSPKGRNYGYTF. CDR3 nucleotide sequence: TGTGCCAGCAGCTTAGGATCGCCGAAGGGCAGGAACTATGGCTACACCTTC.

In its sample, this clone was seen a few times. A read error may explain this, as a much larger clone is one base away. The rearrangement uses TRBV6-6 and TRBJ2-1; D is uncertain. CDR3 size: 11 residues. The germline gives CDR1 MNHNY, CDR2 SVGAGI (reference sequence). V lost 4 bases to trimming and J lost 6 bases, with 4 bases between them. The CDR3 sequence is CASSLPNEQFF. The CDR3 coding sequence is TGTGCCAGCAGTTTACCCAATGAGCAGTTCTTC.

The chain joins TRBV5-6 to TRBJ2-1; D remains ambiguous. The CDR3 loop spans 11 amino acids. The germline gives CDR1 SGHDT, CDR2 YYEEEE. V shed 4 bases and J shed 7 bases, with 6 bases lying between them. In DNA, the CDR3 is TGTGCCAGCAGCCAGCTTAATGAGCAGTTCTTC. This gives the protein CASSQLNEQFF.